Sequencing of this TCR beta chain was carried out in a study of PD-1 blockade in classical Hodgkin lymphoma. Regarding the study as a whole: A significant rise in TCR diversity was seen by C4D1 for CD4+ cells but not for CD8+ cells. Relapsed/refractory patients reportedly had lower baseline diversity than newly diagnosed patients. Underlying causes for the observed repertoire differences were not defined, possibly disease activity or prior therapy.

On this clone itself: Its antigen is currently unknown.

V lost 6 bases and J 2 bases, leaving 8 bases between the germline ends. The CDR3 is made up of 13 amino acids. Germline V gene sequence: CDR1 MNHEY, CDR2 SMNVEV (reference sequence). Sequencing used immunoSEQ multiplex PCR; TCRdb keeps in-frame clones, though not all of them. The sample contains fewer than 90,000 clones, 85% to 95% of which appear only once. Every patient was affected by relapse after autologous stem cell transplantation, while exposure to brentuximab vedotin was not uniform. Complete response, partial response or progressive disease was each patient's best response. This TCR derives from a human donor with classical Hodgkin lymphoma. The V call is TRBV27, the J call TRBJ1-3; D remains ambiguous. The input for sequencing was peripheral blood mononuclear cells (PBMCs), taken at baseline. The DNA for the CDR3 is TGTGCCAGCAGCCCCAGTGCTGGAAACACCATATATTTT. This codes for CASSPSAGNTIYF.